One and the same sample provided the 26 T cell receptor beta chains below, sequenced in a study of T cells in localized non-small cell lung cancer. Produced via immunoSEQ multiplex PCR; TCRdb's table is partial and in-frame only. The sample shows tens of thousands of clones, 87% of them seen only once. Sequences were derived from peripheral blood, sampled before any cancer treatment. These receptors were collected from a man aged 35-75 years with stage I squamous cell lung carcinoma.

The chain has TRBV7-8 and TRBJ1-3, with a tentative D call TRBD1 (6 bases). The CDR3 runs 15 residues. The germline V gene has CDR1 SGHVS and CDR2 FQNEAQ. The V end was cut by 5 bases, the J end by 3 bases, with 14 bases between. Here the CDR3 reads CASSTPGHNGNTIYF. CDR3 DNA sequence: TGTGCCAGCAGCACACCGGGACACAATGGAAACACCATATATTTT.

The rearrangement joins TRBV4-1 to TRBJ2-2; D is perhaps TRBD2 (6 bases). The CDR3 extends over 15 amino acids. V dropped 5 bases and J dropped 7 bases, with 17 bases sitting between them. CDR1 MGHRA and CDR2 YSYEKL come from the germline V gene. The CDR3 nucleotides are TGCGCCAGCAGCTGGCGTCTGGGGGGAGGCGGGGAGCTGTTTTTT. Its translation: CASSWRLGGGGELFF.

This clone has more than one count but fewer than ten. The chain recombines TRBV30 with TRBJ2-7, with 8 bases aligning to TRBD1. Trimming cost V 2 bases and J 2 bases; bases outside gene matches: 2. In germline, CDR1 is GTSNPN, CDR2 SVGIG (reference sequence). The CDR3 contains 13 residues. This chain's CDR3 is CAWSRDRPYEQYF. For the CDR3, the DNA is TGTGCCTGGAGTAGGGACAGGCCCTACGAGCAGTACTTC.

This chain joins TRBV28 and TRBJ1-6, with D uncertain. Per the germline V gene, CDR1 is MDHEN and CDR2 is SYDVKM. V gave up 7 bases and J gave up 5 bases, with 15 bases separating them. CDR3 length: 15 residues. Written as DNA, the CDR3 is TGTGCCAGCACCTTTGGTGTACTAGATAATTCACCCCTCCACTTT. Its protein product is CASTFGVLDNSPLHF.

The chain has TRBV2 and TRBJ1-1, with D maybe TRBD1 (6 bases). Germline CDR1 SNHLY, CDR2 FYNNEI. This CDR3 has 16 residues. V shed 4 bases and J shed 6 bases, with 21 bases lying between them. In DNA form, the CDR3 reads TGTGCCAGCAGTGGACCTGGAGGAGGGGGTGTCTCTGAAGCTTTCTTT. Translating gives CASSGPGGGGVSEAFF.

The rearrangement uses TRBV28 and TRBJ1-6, with 7 bases identical to TRBD1. The junction had 6 bases not matched to a gene; V was cut back by 6 bases and J by 4 bases. In germline, CDR1 is MDHEN, CDR2 SYDVKM. The CDR3 length is 15 residues. The CDR3: CASSRDSAYNSPLHF. The CDR3 coding sequence is TGTGCCAGCAGCCGGGACAGCGCTTATAATTCACCCCTCCACTTT.

The gene calls are TRBV2 and TRBJ2-5; D may be TRBD1 (6 bases). CDR1 and CDR2 (germline): SNHLY, FYNNEI. The CDR3 is made up of 14 amino acids. Trimming removed 3 bases at V and 5 bases at J, with 13 bases between. The CDR3 nucleotides read TGTGCCAGCAGTGATAGGGCAGGGGATGAGACCCAGTACTTC. It translates to CASSDRAGDETQYF.

The genes are TRBV6-1 and TRBJ2-3; TRBD2 matches 9 bases. This CDR3 comprises 17 residues. V was clipped by 3 bases and J by 0 bases; unmatched bases: 7. CDR1 and CDR2 from the germline V gene are MNHNS and SASEGT. This chain's CDR3 is CASSDFGTSLSTDTQYF. In DNA form, the CDR3 reads TGTGCCAGCAGTGATTTCGGGACTAGCCTCAGCACAGATACGCAGTATTTT.

The V call is TRBV5-4, the J call TRBJ2-1, with TRBD2 identical over 14 bases. The CDR3 spans 17 residues. Germline lookup yields CDR1 SGHNT and CDR2 YYREEE (reference sequence). V lost 3 bases to trimming and J lost 3 bases; unmatched junction nucleotides: 5. This CDR3 is CASSSGLAGAVYNEQFF. The CDR3 DNA sequence: TGTGCCAGCAGCTCGGGACTAGCGGGGGCGGTCTACAATGAGCAGTTCTTC.

The V gene is TRBV9, the J gene TRBJ2-3, with a possible D match to TRBD1 (5 bases). Germline assignment: CDR1 SGDLS and CDR2 YYNGEE. This CDR3 has 15 residues. V was shortened by 0 bases and J by 0 bases, with 8 bases between the two germline ends. Here the CDR3 reads CASSVEGRSTDTQYF. In DNA form, the CDR3 reads TGTGCCAGCAGCGTAGAGGGGCGTAGCACAGATACGCAGTATTTT.

This chain uses TRBV2 with TRBJ2-7; TRBD1 might be the D (6 bases). Trimming took 6 bases from V and 7 from J, leaving 10 bases between them. Germline V gene lookup returns CDR1 SNHLY and CDR2 FYNNEI. CDR3 length equals 11 residues. CDR3 coding DNA: TGTGCCAGCAGACTAAGGGGGGAGCAGTACTTC. Protein product: CASRLRGEQYF. The full variable domain, completed using reference TRBV2 and TRBJ2-7, is EPEVTQTPSHQVTQMGQEVILRCVPISNHLYFYWYRQILGQKVEFLVSFYNNEISEKSEIFDDQFSVERPDGSNFTLKIRSTKLEDSAMYFCASRLRGEQYFGPGTRLTVT.

The chain is built from TRBV29-1 and TRBJ2-5; 13 bases are shared with TRBD2. The CDR3 runs to 13 residues. Germline CDR1 reads SQVTM; CDR2 reads ANQGSEA. V lost 8 bases and J lost 5; bases outside the gene matches: 5. This CDR3 is CSTRTSGGETQYF. DNA of the CDR3: TGCAGCACAAGGACTAGCGGGGGTGAGACCCAGTACTTC.

This sequence joins TRBV6-4 and TRBJ2-2, with 9 positions matching TRBD1. Germline V lookup: CDR1 MRHNA, CDR2 SNTAGT. This CDR3 has 14 amino acids. J lost 8 bases, V lost 7 bases, and 8 bases had no gene match. The CDR3 region has the DNA TGTGCCAGCACACCGGGACAGGGACCGGGGGAGCTGTTTTTT. Amino acid sequence: CASTPGQGPGELFF.

The chain links TRBV7-8 to TRBJ1-5; D is perhaps TRBD1 (6 bases). Trimming removed 5 bases from V and 3 bases from J, with 17 bases in between. Looked up from germline, CDR1 is SGHVS and CDR2 is FQNEAQ. This CDR3 has 16 residues. The CDR3 loop reads CASSTLQGYNNQPQHF. In DNA form, the CDR3 reads TGTGCCAGCAGCACCTTACAGGGTTACAACAATCAGCCCCAGCATTTT.

There are a few counts of this clone. The chain employs TRBV6-5 and TRBJ2-1, with a weak D call TRBD2 (6 bases). V lost 6 bases to trimming and J lost 0 bases, with 9 bases between them. This CDR3 has 14 amino acids. Germline CDR1 and CDR2: MNHEY and SVGAGI. CDR3 in amino acids: CASRRDFSYNEQFF. For the CDR3, the DNA is TGTGCCAGCAGACGGGACTTCTCCTACAATGAGCAGTTCTTC.

The chain uses TRBV5-1 and TRBJ1-2; 8 bases fit TRBD1. The J segment lost 7 bases and the V segment lost 3 bases, leaving 8 bases of the junction unmatched. This CDR3 has 14 amino acids. Looked up from germline, CDR1 is SGHRS and CDR2 is YFSETQ. The CDR3 bases are TGCGCCAGCAGCTCCGGACAGGGATCCCCTGGCTACACCTTC. Translating it yields CASSSGQGSPGYTF.

The V and J genes are TRBV7-8 and TRBJ1-4; D remains ambiguous. CDR1 is SGHVS and CDR2 is FQNEAQ in the germline V gene. The CDR3 is 15 residues long. Trimming left V 2 bases short and J 8 bases short, with 15 bases between. The CDR3 DNA sequence: TGTGCCAGCAGCTTAAACTCGTTGCAGGCCGAAAAACTGTTTTTT. This translates into CASSLNSLQAEKLFF. The full variable domain, with the rest looked up from reference TRBV7-8 and TRBJ1-4, is GAGVSQSPRYKVAKRGQDVALRCDPISGHVSLFWYQQALGQGPEFLTYFQNEAQLDKSGLPSDRFFAERPEGSVSTLKIQRTQQEDSAVYLCASSLNSLQAEKLFFGSGTQLSVL.

The chain links TRBV5-1 to TRBJ1-1, with TRBD1 as a possible D gene (6 bases). The V and J ends lost 0 bases and 1 base respectively, with 10 bases between them. This CDR3 is built from 15 residues. Germline-derived CDR1 and CDR2 are SGHRS and YFSETQ. The DNA for the CDR3 is TGCGCCAGCAGCTTGGATCAGGGGACGAACACTGAAGCTTTCTTT. This codes for CASSLDQGTNTEAFF.

The chain employs TRBV6-1 and TRBJ2-3; 8 nucleotides agree with TRBD1. V shed 0 bases and J 1 base; nucleotides not matched to a gene: 3. CDR1 is MNHNS and CDR2 is SASEGT in the germline V gene. The CDR3 covers 16 residues. The CDR3 DNA is TGTGCCAGCAGTGAAGCGGGGACAGGAGGCACAGATACGCAGTATTTT. Its protein is CASSEAGTGGTDTQYF.

Only a few counts were recorded for this clone. The chain links TRBV19 to TRBJ2-2; D may match TRBD1 or TRBD2 (6 bases each). CDR3 length: 16 amino acids. Between the trimmed V and J ends, which lost 10 bases and 0 bases, there was a span of 18 bases. Germline V gives CDR1 LNHDA, CDR2 SQIVND (reference sequence). CDR3 DNA sequence: TGTGCCACCACACTAAAGGGGGGCCCGAACACCGGGGAGCTGTTTTTT. Translated: CATTLKGGPNTGELFF.

The V and J genes are TRBV5-5 and TRBJ1-5; D is ambiguous. Germline CDR1 SGHKS, CDR2 YYEKEE (reference sequence). V gave up 4 bases and J gave up 3 bases, with 14 bases separating them. The CDR3 consists of 15 residues. The chain's CDR3 is CASSDEVGVNQPQHF. DNA for the CDR3: TGTGCCAGCAGCGACGAGGTTGGGGTCAATCAGCCCCAGCATTTT.

The V call is TRBV29-1, the J call TRBJ2-5; D possibly uses TRBD1 or TRBD2 (6 bases each). V gave up 5 bases and J gave up 1 base, with 11 bases separating them. This CDR3 contains 13 residues. Germline V gene lookup returns CDR1 SQVTM and CDR2 ANQGSEA. The CDR3 reads CSVKQGLQETQYF. The CDR3 DNA sequence: TGCAGCGTTAAACAGGGACTCCAAGAGACCCAGTACTTC.

This chain connects TRBV19 to TRBJ2-7; TRBD1 is a possible D gene (6 bases). Germline-derived CDR1 and CDR2 are LNHDA and SQIVND (reference sequence). V was clipped by 1 base and J by 5 bases, with 24 bases between them. This CDR3 is built from 18 residues. CDR3 nucleotides: TGTGCCAGTAGTATAGGCCCAGGGGCCCTGTTTAATTCCCACGAGCAGTACTTC. The encoded protein is CASSIGPGALFNSHEQYF.

This chain uses TRBV5-4 with TRBJ1-4, with D perhaps TRBD1 (5 bases). V was shortened by 0 bases and J by 8 bases, with 20 bases between the two germline ends. The CDR3 extends over 17 amino acids. Looked up from germline, CDR1 is SGHNT and CDR2 is YYREEE (reference sequence). CDR3 DNA sequence: TGTGCCAGCAGCTTGGGGGGAGAGAGAGGGGTTGGGGAAAAACTGTTTTTT. Its protein product is CASSLGGERGVGEKLFF.

The chain carries TRBV7-9 and TRBJ1-2; D gene ambiguous. Germline CDR1 and CDR2: SEHNR and FQNEAQ (reference sequence). V lost 3 bases, J lost 6 bases, and 14 bases lay in between. This CDR3 is built from 14 residues. The CDR3 DNA follows: TGTGCCAGCAGCTTCCGTGGTTACGTGGATGGCTACACCTTC. It encodes CASSFRGYVDGYTF.

The V gene is TRBV19, the J gene TRBJ1-2, with 8 bases identical to TRBD1. This CDR3 spans 17 amino acids. J was trimmed by 3 bases and V by 2 bases; bases with no gene match: 11. Germline CDR1 and CDR2: LNHDA and SQIVND (reference sequence). The CDR3 nucleotides read TGTGCCAGTAGTATAACCCACCTCAGGGGGCGCTACTATGGCTACACCTTC. This sequence encodes CASSITHLRGRYYGYTF.